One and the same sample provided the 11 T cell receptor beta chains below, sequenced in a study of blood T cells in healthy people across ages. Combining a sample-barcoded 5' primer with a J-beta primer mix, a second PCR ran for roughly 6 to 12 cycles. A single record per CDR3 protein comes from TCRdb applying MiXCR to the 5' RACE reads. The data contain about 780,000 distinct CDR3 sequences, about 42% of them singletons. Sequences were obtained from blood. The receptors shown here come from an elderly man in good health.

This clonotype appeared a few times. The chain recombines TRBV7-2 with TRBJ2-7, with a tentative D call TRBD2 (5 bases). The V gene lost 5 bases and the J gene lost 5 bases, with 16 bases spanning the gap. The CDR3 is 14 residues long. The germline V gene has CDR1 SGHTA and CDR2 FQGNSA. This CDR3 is CASSPLASSHEQYF. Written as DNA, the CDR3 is TGTGCCAGCAGCCCCCTAGCCTCGTCCCACGAGCAGTACTTC.

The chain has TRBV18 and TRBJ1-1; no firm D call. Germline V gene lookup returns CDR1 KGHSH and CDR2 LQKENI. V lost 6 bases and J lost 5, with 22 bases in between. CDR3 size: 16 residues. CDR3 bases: TGTGCCAGCTCTCAATTTGAGCGGGCACACCAAACTGAAGCTTTCTTT. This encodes CASSQFERAHQTEAFF. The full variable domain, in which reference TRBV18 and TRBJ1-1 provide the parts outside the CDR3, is NAGVMQNPRHLVRRRGQEARLRCSPMKGHSHVYWYRQLPEEGLKFMVYLQKENIIDESGMPKERFSAEFPKEGPSILRIQQVVRGDSAAYFCASSQFERAHQTEAFFGQGTRLTVV.

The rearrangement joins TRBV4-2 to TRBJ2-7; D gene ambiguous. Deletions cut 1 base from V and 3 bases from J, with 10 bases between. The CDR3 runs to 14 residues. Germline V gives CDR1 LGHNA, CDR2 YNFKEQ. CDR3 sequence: CASSQGNRFYEQYF. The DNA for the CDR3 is TGTGCCAGCAGCCAAGGTAACAGATTCTACGAGCAGTACTTC.

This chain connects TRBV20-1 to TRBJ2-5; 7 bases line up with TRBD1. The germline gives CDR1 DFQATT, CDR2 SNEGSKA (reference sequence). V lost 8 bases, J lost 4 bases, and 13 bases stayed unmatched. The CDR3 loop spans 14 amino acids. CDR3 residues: CSTTIQGIGETQYF. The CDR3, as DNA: TGCAGTACCACGATACAGGGGATAGGAGAGACCCAGTACTTC.

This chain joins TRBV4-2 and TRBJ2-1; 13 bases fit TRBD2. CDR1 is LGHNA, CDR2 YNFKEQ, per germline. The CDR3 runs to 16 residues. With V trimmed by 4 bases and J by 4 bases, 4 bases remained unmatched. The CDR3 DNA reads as TGTGCCAGCAGCCGAGGGACTAGCGGGGATTACAATGAGCAGTTCTTC. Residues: CASSRGTSGDYNEQFF.

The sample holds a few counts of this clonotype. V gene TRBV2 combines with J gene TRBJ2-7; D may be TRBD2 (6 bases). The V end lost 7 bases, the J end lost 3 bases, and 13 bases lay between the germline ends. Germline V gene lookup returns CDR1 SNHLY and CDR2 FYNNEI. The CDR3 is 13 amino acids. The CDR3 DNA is TGTGCCAGCAAGGAGGGACCTAACTACGAGCAGTACTTC. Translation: CASKEGPNYEQYF. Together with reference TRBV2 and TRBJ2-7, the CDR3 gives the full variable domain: EPEVTQTPSHQVTQMGQEVILRCVPISNHLYFYWYRQILGQKVEFLVSFYNNEISEKSEIFDDQFSVERPDGSNFTLKIRSTKLEDSAMYFCASKEGPNYEQYFGPGTRLTVT.

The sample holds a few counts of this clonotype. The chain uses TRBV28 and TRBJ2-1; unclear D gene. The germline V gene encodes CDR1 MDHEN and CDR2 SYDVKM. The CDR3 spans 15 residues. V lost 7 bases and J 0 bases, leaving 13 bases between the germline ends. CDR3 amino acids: CASTPILSSYNEQFF. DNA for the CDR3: TGTGCCAGCACTCCTATCCTTAGCTCCTACAATGAGCAGTTCTTC.

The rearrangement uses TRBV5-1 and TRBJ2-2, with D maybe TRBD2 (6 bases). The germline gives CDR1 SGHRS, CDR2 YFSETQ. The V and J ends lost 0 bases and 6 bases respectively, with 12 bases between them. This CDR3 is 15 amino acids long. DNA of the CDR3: TGCGCCAGCAGCTTGGGCAATACGGGGGCCGGGGAGCTGTTTTTT. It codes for CASSLGNTGAGELFF.

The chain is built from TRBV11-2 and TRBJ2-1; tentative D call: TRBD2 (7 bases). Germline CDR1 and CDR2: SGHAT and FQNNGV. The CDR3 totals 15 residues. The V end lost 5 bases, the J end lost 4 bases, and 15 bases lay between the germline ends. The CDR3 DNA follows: TGTGCCAGCAGCGCAGGGAGGGGGGTTTACAATGAGCAGTTCTTC. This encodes CASSAGRGVYNEQFF.

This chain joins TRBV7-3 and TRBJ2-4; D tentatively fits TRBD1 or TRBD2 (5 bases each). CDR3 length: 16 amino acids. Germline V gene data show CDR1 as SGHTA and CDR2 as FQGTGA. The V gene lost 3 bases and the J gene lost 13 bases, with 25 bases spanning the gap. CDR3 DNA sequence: TGTGCCAGCAGCTTGTTAGATTCCGGGACCTACAATGAGCAGTACTTC. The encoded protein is CASSLLDSGTYNEQYF.

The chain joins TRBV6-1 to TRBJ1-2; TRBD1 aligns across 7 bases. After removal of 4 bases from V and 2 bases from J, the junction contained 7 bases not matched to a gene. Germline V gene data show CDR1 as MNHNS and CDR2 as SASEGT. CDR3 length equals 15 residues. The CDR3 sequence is CASSAWDRGNYGYTF. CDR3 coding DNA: TGTGCCAGCAGTGCATGGGACAGAGGAAACTATGGCTACACCTTC.